This entry lists 11 T cell receptor beta chains sequenced from one sample in a study of PD-1 blockade in mismatch repair-deficient tumors. Repertoires were generated with immunoSEQ multiplex PCR, while TCRdb's copy carries only in-frame clones and drops some. The top ten hold 6.3% of the sample, which has some 100,000 clones, under 90% seen once. Sequences were derived from peripheral blood, sampled roughly 35 weeks after starting pembrolizumab. The receptors come from an adult with mismatch repair-deficient cancer.

This chain connects TRBV7-2 to TRBJ2-2; D is possibly TRBD1 (9 bases). Per the germline V gene, CDR1 is SGHTA and CDR2 is FQGNSA. The CDR3 has 16 residues. The ends were cut back, 10 bases at V and 4 bases at J, with 22 bases in the middle. CDR3: CATGGRGQGLTGELFF. The CDR3 coding sequence is TGTGCCACGGGAGGGAGGGGACAGGGACTCACCGGGGAGCTGTTTTTT.

V usage is TRBV6-5 and J usage is TRBJ1-6, with 7 nucleotides matching TRBD1. This CDR3 region has 15 residues. Germline V gene lookup returns CDR1 MNHEY and CDR2 SVGAGI. V lost 4 bases, J lost 10 bases, and 10 bases stayed unmatched. CDR3 loop: CASSSTPGGESPLHF. In DNA form, the CDR3 reads TGTGCCAGCAGTTCGACCCCAGGGGGAGAATCACCCCTCCACTTT.

The chain couples TRBV7-2 to TRBJ2-5; perhaps TRBD2 as D (5 bases). Per the germline V gene, CDR1 is SGHTA and CDR2 is FQGNSA. Trimming took 2 bases from V and 1 from J, leaving 17 bases between them. The length of the CDR3 is 17 residues. The CDR3 DNA reads as TGTGCCAGCAGCTTAATCCAGCGGATAGACGCCCAAGAGACCCAGTACTTC. Translating it yields CASSLIQRIDAQETQYF.

This clone was recorded a few times. This chain links TRBV6-1 with TRBJ1-1; D gene uncertain. Looked up from germline, CDR1 is MNHNS and CDR2 is SASEGT. V shed 1 base and J shed 4 bases, with 7 bases lying between them. The CDR3 totals 13 residues. The CDR3 reads CASSEGARTEAFF. The CDR3 bases are TGTGCCAGCAGTGAAGGGGCCCGCACTGAAGCTTTCTTT.

The rearrangement joins TRBV4-3 to TRBJ2-1; TRBD2 matches at 11 bases. The junction had 3 bases not matched to a gene; V was cut back by 5 bases and J by 6 bases. The CDR3 runs to 14 residues. Germline V gene sequence: CDR1 LGHNA, CDR2 YSLEER. CDR3 sequence (DNA): TGCGCCAGCAGCTTCGGGACTAGCGGCAATGAGCAGTTCTTC. Protein sequence: CASSFGTSGNEQFF.

The gene calls are TRBV5-4 and TRBJ2-1, with D possibly matching TRBD2 (5 bases). The V gene's germline CDR1 is SGHNT and CDR2 YYREEE (reference sequence). The CDR3 has 15 amino acids. Trimming stripped 6 bases from V and 8 bases from J, with 21 bases between. CDR3 in DNA: TGTGCCAGCATCGAACCGGGCTCCCCCGGGGATGAGCAGTTCTTC. This translates into CASIEPGSPGDEQFF.

Only a few counts were recorded for this clone. The chain links TRBV2 to TRBJ2-7, with 7 bases fitting TRBD2. Germline V lookup: CDR1 SNHLY, CDR2 FYNNEI. CDR3 length: 12 residues. The ends lost 8 bases at V and 2 bases at J; junction bases unmatched: 3. CDR3 protein: CASLADTYEQYF. As DNA, the CDR3 is TGTGCCAGCCTAGCGGATACCTACGAGCAGTACTTC.

This chain uses TRBV6-1 with TRBJ2-2, with D perhaps TRBD1 (5 bases). The germline V gene has CDR1 MNHNS and CDR2 SASEGT. The V gene lost 2 bases and the J gene lost 1 base, with 8 bases spanning the gap. This CDR3 comprises 15 residues. The CDR3: CASSERQGNTGELFF. CDR3 coding DNA: TGTGCCAGCAGTGAACGGCAGGGGAACACCGGGGAGCTGTTTTTT.

The gene calls are TRBV30 and TRBJ2-1; D might be TRBD1 (6 bases). V gave up 3 bases and J gave up 4 bases, with 7 bases separating them. The CDR3 extends over 12 amino acids. CDR1 GTSNPN and CDR2 SVGIG come from the germline V gene (reference sequence). The CDR3 DNA reads TGTGCCTGGAGAGGACAGTACAATGAGCAGTTCTTC. It translates to CAWRGQYNEQFF.

This clone occurred a few times. The chain uses TRBV19 and TRBJ2-7; 9 nucleotides match TRBD1. J was trimmed by 6 bases and V by 5 bases; bases with no gene match: 11. The CDR3 length is 15 residues. Germline V gene sequence: CDR1 LNHDA, CDR2 SQIVND (reference sequence). DNA for the CDR3: TGTGCCAGTAGTGTCCCGGGACAGGGTGTTGGCGAGCAGTACTTC. Translated: CASSVPGQGVGEQYF.

The chain employs TRBV25-1 and TRBJ2-5, with 8 positions matching TRBD2. J lost 5 bases, V lost 2 bases, and 10 bases had no gene match. The CDR3 length is 16 residues. Per the germline V gene, CDR1 is MGHDK and CDR2 is SYGVNS. The CDR3 region is CASSEGTGREVETQYF. The DNA for the CDR3 is TGTGCCAGCAGTGAAGGCACAGGGCGGGAGGTTGAGACCCAGTACTTC. Supplemented by reference TRBV25-1 and TRBJ2-5, the full variable domain reads EADIYQTPRYLVIGTGKKITLECSQTMGHDKMYWYQQDPGMELHLIHYSYGVNSTEKGDLSSESTVSRIRTEHFPLTLESARPSHTSQYLCASSEGTGREVETQYFGPGTRLLVL.